One T cell receptor beta chain is described in this entry. Clones were read by immunoSEQ multiplex PCR, and TCRdb kept only the in-frame ones, dropping some. The data hold about 250,000 clones, with over 70% observed a single time. Trimming left V 4 bases short and J 7 bases short, with 29 bases between. CDR3 length: 19 amino acids. Germline V CDR1 and CDR2: LGHNA, YNFKEQ. This entry belongs to a study of blood T cell repertoires in COVID-19. As for the study in general: Samples of COVID-19 (acute and convalescent) were obtained from the United States, Italy and Spain. The analysed material was cDNA or gDNA that came from T cells, B-cell-depleted T cells, or PBMCs.

This sequence was found in a man in his forties with acute or convalescent COVID-19. This chain connects TRBV4-2 to TRBJ2-1; weak D call: TRBD2 (10 bases). The sample consisted of peripheral blood. The CDR3 coding sequence is TGTGCCAGCAGCCGGACAGGGGTCCGGCTAGCGGGAGAGTTGAATGAGCAGTTCTTC. Its protein is CASSRTGVRLAGELNEQFF.